These T cell receptor beta chains were read from a single sample in a study of Tregs in tolerant kidney transplant recipients. Produced via immunoSEQ multiplex PCR; TCRdb's table is partial and in-frame only. Altogether about 44,000 clones are present, around 95% being singletons, with the ten largest covering approximately 0.39%. Their cognate antigens are unknown. Sequenced input: Tregs from blood cultured with allogeneic cells. The receptors originated from a human donor in good health. Both conserved end residues are part of each CDR3. Each record gives: clone size, D gene, J gene, V gene, CDR3 protein, CDR3 DNA. The D gene is left open where the match is weak. For some rows the clone size is stated as once, few or many, or as a class when expanded; others skip it.

>once|TRBD2|TRBJ2-5|TRBV4-1
CASSQEPPLAGGLLRETQYF
TGCGCCAGCAGCCAAGAGCCCCCCCTAGCGGGGGGCCTCCTCCGGGAGACCCAGTACTTC
>NA|NA|TRBJ1-1|TRBV5-1
CAGRETENTEAFF
TGCGCTGGGAGGGAGACAGAAAACACTGAAGCTTTCTTT
>NA|NA|TRBJ1-2|TRBV6-1
CASSERRLFYGYTF
TGTGCCAGCAGTGAACGGCGGCTATTCTATGGCTACACCTTC
>NA|NA|TRBJ1-1|TRBV19
CASSDYRDTEAFF
TGTGCCAGTAGCGACTACAGGGACACTGAAGCTTTCTTT
>NA|NA|TRBJ1-2|TRBV6-5
CASSYSRGIDGYTF
TGTGCCAGCAGTTACTCGAGGGGGATCGATGGCTACACCTTC
>NA|NA|TRBJ1-5|TRBV2
CASSEAIRSQPQHF
TGTGCCAGCAGTGAAGCGATCCGTTCCCAGCCCCAGCATTTT
>NA|TRBD2|TRBJ2-3|TRBV19
CASSIGTSGSWGTDTQYF
TGTGCCAGTAGTATCGGGACTAGCGGGAGTTGGGGCACAGATACGCAGTATTTT
>NA|NA|TRBJ2-1|TRBV29-1
CSVEDLFLVGNEQFF
TGCAGCGTTGAAGATCTTTTTTTAGTGGGCAATGAGCAGTTCTTC
>once|TRBD1|TRBJ1-2|TRBV29-1
CSVVGQGTGYTF
TGCAGCGTCGTGGGACAGGGAACTGGCTACACCTTC
>once|NA|TRBJ1-3|TRBV7-9
CASSPSFWEDTIYF
TGTGCCAGCAGCCCAAGTTTTTGGGAGGACACCATATATTTT
>NA|NA|TRBJ2-1|TRBV10-3
CAIGYNEQFF
TGTGCCATTGGTTACAATGAGCAGTTCTTC
>NA|NA|TRBJ2-7|TRBV6-1
CASSLAGGQGYQQYF
TGTGCCAGCAGTTTAGCGGGGGGACAGGGTTACCAGCAGTACTTC
>NA|NA|TRBJ2-7|TRBV11-3
CASSLDTGEEQYF
TGTGCCAGCAGCTTAGATACGGGGGAGGAGCAGTACTTC
>NA|NA|TRBJ1-5|TRBV15
CATSRGGSNQPQHF
TGTGCCACCAGCAGAGGGGGAAGCAATCAGCCCCAGCATTTT
>NA|NA|TRBJ2-2|TRBV7-6
CASRGRTGELFF
TGTGCCAGCAGAGGTCGGACCGGGGAACTGTTTTTT
>NA|NA|TRBJ1-1|TRBV29-1
CSSFAAGGGSAEAFF
TGCAGCTCTTTTGCGGCGGGAGGGGGGAGCGCTGAAGCTTTCTTT
>NA|NA|TRBJ2-7|TRBV19
CASSTPRNEQYF
TGTGCCAGTAGTACCCCGCGGAACGAGCAGTACTTC
>once|NA|TRBJ1-5|TRBV18
CASSPGQNQPQHF
TGTGCCAGCTCACCGGGGCAGAATCAGCCCCAGCATTTT
>NA|NA|TRBJ2-7|TRBV5-1
CASSFSVSPYEQYF
TGCGCCAGCAGCTTCTCCGTCAGCCCTTACGAGCAGTACTTC
>once|NA|TRBJ2-3|TRBV20-1
CSAREVTQYF
TGCAGTGCTAGAGAGGTCACGCAGTATTTT
>NA|TRBD1|TRBJ1-1|TRBV5-1
CASRPGTGVNTEAFF
TGCGCCAGCAGACCCGGGACAGGGGTGAACACTGAAGCTTTCTTT
>NA|NA|TRBJ2-5|TRBV25-1
CASSGGLTTMSQYF
TGTGCCAGCAGCGGGGGTCTCACGACTATGAGCCAGTACTTC
>NA|TRBD2|TRBJ2-3|TRBV7-3
CASSPGSGAGADTQYF
TGTGCCAGCAGCCCCGGCAGTGGGGCGGGGGCAGATACGCAGTATTTT
>NA|TRBD1|TRBJ2-7|TRBV11-2
CASSLEWGTDEQYF
TGTGCCAGCAGCTTAGAGTGGGGGACAGACGAGCAGTACTTC
>NA|NA|TRBJ2-7|TRBV6-5
CASSSPRGRGEQYF
TGTGCCAGCAGTTCCCCGAGGGGTCGGGGCGAGCAGTACTTC
>NA|NA|TRBJ1-1|TRBV5-1
CASSRAGGYAEAFF
TGCGCCAGCAGCAGGGCGGGTGGGTACGCTGAAGCTTTCTTT
>NA|NA|TRBJ2-3|TRBV5-1
CASSSSGQGRTDTQYF
TGCGCCAGCAGCTCCTCGGGGCAGGGGAGAACAGATACGCAGTATTTT
>NA|TRBD1|TRBJ2-4|TRBV6-1
CASSEWTGRAKNIQYF
TGTGCCAGCAGTGAATGGACAGGGAGGGCCAAAAACATTCAGTACTTC
>NA|NA|TRBJ2-4|TRBV20-1
CSASIGIQYF
TGCAGTGCTAGTATAGGGATTCAGTACTTC
>NA|TRBD1|TRBJ2-7|TRBV18
CASSPRTGILEQYF
TGTGCCAGCTCACCTAGGACAGGGATCCTCGAGCAGTACTTC
>NA|NA|TRBJ1-5|TRBV5-1
CASSLMPGVQPQHF
TGCGCCAGCAGCTTGATGCCAGGGGTTCAGCCCCAGCATTTT
>NA|TRBD1|TRBJ1-5|TRBV30
CALGTGNQPQHF
TGTGCCTTAGGGACAGGGAATCAGCCCCAGCATTTT
>NA|NA|TRBJ1-2|TRBV6-5
CASSLLGTGYGYTF
TGTGCCAGCAGCCTTCTAGGCACCGGCTATGGCTACACCTTC
>NA|NA|TRBJ1-1|TRBV5-1
CASSRRPSEDTEAFF
TGCGCCAGCAGCCGGAGGCCCAGCGAGGACACTGAAGCTTTCTTT
>NA|NA|TRBJ2-1|TRBV6-6
CASRSFGQIGGQFF
TGTGCCAGCAGATCATTCGGACAGATCGGCGGGCAGTTCTTC
>once|NA|TRBJ1-1|TRBV5-1
CASSLRAGSGEAFF
TGCGCCAGCAGCTTACGGGCAGGGTCGGGTGAAGCTTTCTTT
>NA|TRBD1|TRBJ2-7|TRBV7-9
CASRRQGLGEQYF
TGTGCCAGCAGGCGACAGGGGTTGGGGGAGCAGTACTTC
>NA|TRBD1|TRBJ2-7|TRBV6-5
CASSGTGYEQYF
TGTGCCAGCAGCGGGACAGGCTACGAGCAGTACTTC
>NA|TRBD1|TRBJ1-1|TRBV6-4
CAAPGQMNTEAFF
TGTGCCGCTCCGGGACAGATGAACACTGAAGCTTTCTTT
>NA|TRBD1|TRBJ2-2|TRBV18
CASSARLQGTPNTGELFF
TGTGCCAGCTCAGCAAGATTACAGGGGACCCCGAACACCGGGGAGCTGTTTTTT
>NA|NA|TRBJ2-3|TRBV4-1
CASSQSVLGLSQDTQYF
TGCGCCAGCAGCCAATCAGTTTTGGGCCTCAGTCAAGATACGCAGTATTTT
>NA|NA|TRBJ1-2|TRBV6-5
CASSYSSYGYTF
TGTGCCAGCAGTTACTCCTCCTATGGCTACACCTTC
>NA|TRBD2|TRBJ2-5|TRBV27
CASSSGRAGETQYF
TGTGCCAGCAGTTCCGGGAGGGCCGGGGAGACCCAGTACTTC
>NA|TRBD2|TRBJ2-3|TRBV5-1
CASSLAQGLAAMGTQYF
TGCGCCAGCAGCTTGGCCCAGGGACTAGCGGCGATGGGGACGCAGTATTTT
>NA|TRBD2|TRBJ2-7|TRBV7-2
CASSLPSGGTFALREQYF
TGTGCCAGCAGCTTACCCTCCGGGGGGACCTTCGCTCTACGAGAGCAGTACTTC
>once|TRBD2|TRBJ2-1|TRBV11-2
CASSLGLATNEQFF
TGTGCCAGCAGCTTGGGACTAGCGACAAATGAGCAGTTCTTC
>NA|NA|TRBJ1-2|TRBV6-5
CASSSTGNYGYTF
TGTGCCAGCAGTTCTACAGGGAACTATGGCTACACCTTC
>NA|TRBD1|TRBJ1-2|TRBV19
CASSPRGQGNYGYTF
TGTGCCAGTAGTCCTCGGGGACAGGGCAACTATGGCTACACCTTC
>few|TRBD2|TRBJ2-1|TRBV7-9
CASSPGTSGRADNEQFF
TGTGCCAGCAGCCCCGGGACTAGCGGGAGGGCCGACAATGAGCAGTTCTTC
>NA|NA|TRBJ1-3|TRBV5-1
CASSSPGNTIYF
TGCGCCAGCAGCTCTCCGGGAAACACCATATATTTT